One sample yielded the 23 T cell receptor beta chains listed below, sequenced in a study of shared clonotypes between healthy human individuals. TCRdb's copy holds only in-frame clones and misses some; the assay was immunoSEQ multiplex PCR. The sample shows roughly 2.6 million clones, around 90% of them seen only once. The sequenced material came from naive CD4+ T cells sorted from blood. Subset given: CD45RA+ positively selected. The receptors stem from a man younger than 35 in good health.

The V and J genes are TRBV6-6 and TRBJ1-6; a possible D gene is TRBD1 (5 bases). The V and J ends lost 2 bases and 9 bases respectively, with 14 bases between them. Looked up from germline, CDR1 is MNHNY and CDR2 is SVGAGI (reference sequence). The CDR3 is 15 amino acids. The CDR3 loop is CASSYLPGPFSPLHF. The CDR3 region has the DNA TGTGCCAGCAGTTACCTTCCAGGGCCATTTTCACCCCTCCACTTT.

CDR3 sequence reads: CASSAGASLSGNTIYF. The DNA of the CDR3 is TGTGCCAGCAGCGCAGGAGCGTCATTGTCTGGAAACACCATATATTTT. The chain couples TRBV9 to TRBJ1-3, with no clear D. Looked up from germline, CDR1 is SGDLS and CDR2 is YYNGEE. This CDR3 contains 16 residues. V was pared by 3 bases and J by 1 base, with 14 bases between.

The chain recombines TRBV28 with TRBJ1-3; no definite D call. The CDR3 spans 14 residues. Germline values: CDR1 MDHEN, CDR2 SYDVKM. Trimming removed 1 base from V and 9 bases from J, with 13 bases in between. For the CDR3, the DNA is TGTGCCAGCAGTTTATTGTCTGGGCCTGGCACCATATATTTT. It translates to CASSLLSGPGTIYF.

The chain uses TRBV5-4 and TRBJ2-3; 9 bases map to TRBD1. V shed 5 bases and J 4 bases; nucleotides not matched to a gene: 2. Germline loops: CDR1 SGHNT, CDR2 YYREEE (reference sequence). The CDR3 spans 13 residues. CDR3: CASRGQGSDTQYF. In DNA form, the CDR3 reads TGTGCCAGCAGAGGACAGGGGTCAGATACGCAGTATTTT.

Turning to this clone: Different DNA sequences within this sample yield the same CDR3. This chain's CDR3 is CASSPGSSSYEQYF. CDR3 in DNA: TGTGCCAGCTCACCCGGGTCGTCCTCCTACGAGCAGTACTTC. V is TRBV18 and J is TRBJ2-7; no firm D call. Germline loops: CDR1 KGHSH, CDR2 LQKENI. The CDR3 consists of 14 residues. V was trimmed by 3 bases and J by 0 bases, leaving 9 bases between them.

The DNA for the CDR3 is TGTGCCAGCAGCTTCAGGGGCACAGATACGCAGTATTTT. Translating it yields CASSFRGTDTQYF. The gene calls are TRBV11-3 and TRBJ2-3; the D gene is possibly TRBD1 (5 bases). V was clipped by 3 bases and J by 1 base, with 5 bases between them. Germline CDR1 SGHNT, CDR2 YENEEA. The CDR3 covers 13 residues.

The table lists this clone with a count of one. The sample holds other DNA sequences that translate to the same CDR3. V and J are TRBV29-1 and TRBJ1-1; the D gene is possibly TRBD1 (5 bases). The germline V gene encodes CDR1 SQVTM and CDR2 ANQGSEA. CDR3 length: 12 amino acids. The V and J ends lost 7 bases and 1 base respectively, with 10 bases between them. CDR3 loop: CSGGQKNTEAFF. The CDR3 DNA reads TGCAGCGGTGGACAAAAGAACACTGAAGCTTTCTTT.

The chain joins TRBV18 to TRBJ1-5, with D perhaps matching TRBD1 (6 bases). Germline V gives CDR1 KGHSH, CDR2 LQKENI. V lost 4 bases and J 4 bases, leaving 17 bases between the germline ends. This CDR3 is built from 16 residues. The CDR3 DNA is TGTGCCAGCTCACAAGGGGGGGCTCAGGGAAATCAGCCCCAGCATTTT. This encodes CASSQGGAQGNQPQHF.

This clone was counted a single time. The chain joins TRBV5-1 to TRBJ1-3; the match to TRBD1 covers 9 bases. V lost 2 bases and J lost 2; bases outside the gene matches: 2. Per germline, CDR1 SGHRS and CDR2 YFSETQ. There are 15 residues in the CDR3. Written as DNA, the CDR3 is TGCGCCAGCAGCTTTTACAGGGGGCCTGGAAACACCATATATTTT. Its protein is CASSFYRGPGNTIYF.

The V gene is TRBV30, the J gene TRBJ2-7; D gene uncertain. V was pared by 0 bases and J by 6 bases, with 12 bases between. CDR3 size: 13 residues. Germline V gene sequence: CDR1 GTSNPN, CDR2 SVGIG (reference sequence). CDR3 DNA: TGTGCCTGGAGTGTGTCGGGCCCCTTCGAGCAGTACTTC. It yields the protein CAWSVSGPFEQYF.

A single count supports this clone. V usage is TRBV4-1 and J usage is TRBJ2-5, with 7 nucleotides matching TRBD1. CDR1 MGHRA and CDR2 YSYEKL come from the germline V gene. The CDR3 contains 16 residues. V was clipped by 3 bases and J by 4 bases; unmatched bases: 11. In DNA, the CDR3 is TGCGCCAGCAGCCACCTAGACAGGGCCGCGCCAGAGACCCAGTACTTC. Encoded protein: CASSHLDRAAPETQYF.

V usage is TRBV5-4 and J usage is TRBJ2-4; 9 nucleotides agree with TRBD1. Losses at the gene ends were 10 bases for V and 4 bases for J; bases not matched to a gene: 6. This CDR3 is 13 amino acids long. Germline CDR1 and CDR2: SGHNT and YYREEE (reference sequence). The CDR3 DNA reads as TGTGCCCTCCGGGACAGGGATAAAAACATTCAGTACTTC. Amino acids: CALRDRDKNIQYF.

The chain combines TRBV10-2 with TRBJ2-3, with D tentatively TRBD2 (5 bases). Germline V lookup: CDR1 WSHSY, CDR2 SAAADI. There are 15 residues in the CDR3. The V end lost 11 bases, the J end lost 1 base, and 19 bases lay between the germline ends. CDR3 sequence reads: CAGSSTSGGTDTQYF. CDR3 DNA sequence: TGCGCCGGCTCCTCAACTAGTGGAGGCACAGATACGCAGTATTTT.

J is TRBJ2-2 and V is TRBV30; D gene uncertain. V was cut by 0 bases and J by 5 bases, with 4 bases left in between. The CDR3 loop spans 12 amino acids. Germline CDR1 GTSNPN, CDR2 SVGIG (reference sequence). The CDR3 loop is CAWSVPTGELFF. As DNA, the CDR3 is TGTGCCTGGAGTGTCCCAACCGGGGAGCTGTTTTTT. The complete variable domain, with remaining parts taken from reference TRBV30 and TRBJ2-2, reads SQTIHQWPATLVQPVGSPLSLECTVEGTSNPNLYWYRQAAGRGLQLLFYSVGIGQISSEVPQNLSASRPQDRQFILSSKKLLLSDSGFYLCAWSVPTGELFFGEGSRLTVL.

The chain combines TRBV6-1 with TRBJ2-2, with no clear D. Per the germline V gene, CDR1 is MNHNS and CDR2 is SASEGT. The germline V and J ends were trimmed by 2 bases and 4 bases, with 8 bases remaining between them. There are 14 residues in the CDR3. The CDR3 region is CASSELWGTGELFF. CDR3 DNA sequence: TGTGCCAGCAGTGAATTGTGGGGCACCGGGGAGCTGTTTTTT.

Concerning this clone: Other DNA sequences in this specimen translate into the identical CDR3. The chain combines TRBV7-9 with TRBJ2-5, with a weak D call TRBD1 (5 bases). The V end was cut by 3 bases, the J end by 4 bases, with 9 bases between. CDR1 SEHNR and CDR2 FQNEAQ come from the germline V gene (reference sequence). This CDR3 has 13 amino acids. In DNA form, the CDR3 reads TGTGCCAGCAGCTTGTTGGGGCGAGAGACCCAGTACTTC. It specifies CASSLLGRETQYF.

This chain links TRBV29-1 with TRBJ1-1; D is unresolved. This CDR3 contains 13 residues. CDR1 is SQVTM, CDR2 ANQGSEA, per germline. Trimming cost V 4 bases and J 2 bases, with 11 bases left between them. CDR3 protein: CSVVKQLNTEAFF. CDR3 nucleotide sequence: TGCAGCGTTGTAAAACAGCTCAACACTGAAGCTTTCTTT.

Note on this clone: Within the sample, other DNA sequences also encode this same CDR3. The V gene is TRBV10-3, the J gene TRBJ2-3, with D possibly TRBD1 on 6 matching bases. Between the trimmed V and J ends, which lost 6 bases and 3 bases, there was a span of 13 bases. Germline assignment: CDR1 ENHRY and CDR2 SYGVKD. The CDR3 consists of 14 residues. CDR3 in DNA: TGTGCCATCAGAGAGGGGACATCAACAGATACGCAGTATTTT. Translating it yields CAIREGTSTDTQYF.

The genes are TRBV28 and TRBJ1-1; 7 nucleotides line up with TRBD1. CDR1 and CDR2 (germline): MDHEN, SYDVKM. The CDR3 totals 15 residues. After removal of 2 bases from V and 4 bases from J, the junction contained 7 bases not matched to a gene. CDR3 sequence (DNA): TGTGCCAGCAGTTTAGGGGACAGAGGTCCCACTGAAGCTTTCTTT. It specifies CASSLGDRGPTEAFF. Full variable domain (remainder filled in from reference TRBV28 and TRBJ1-1): DVKVTQSSRYLVKRTGEKVFLECVQDMDHENMFWYRQDPGLGLRLIYFSYDVKMKEKGDIPEGYSVSREKKERFSLILESASTNQTSMYLCASSLGDRGPTEAFFGQGTRLTVV.

The J gene is TRBJ2-3, the V gene TRBV18; 12 positions match TRBD2. CDR3 length: 18 residues. Per the germline V gene, CDR1 is KGHSH and CDR2 is LQKENI. The J segment lost 0 bases and the V segment lost 4 bases, leaving 8 bases of the junction unmatched. The CDR3 is CASSQTSGSILSTDTQYF. For the CDR3, the DNA is TGTGCCAGCTCACAGACTAGCGGGAGTATCTTGAGCACAGATACGCAGTATTTT.

V is TRBV2 and J is TRBJ1-1; D ambiguous. The CDR3 runs 14 residues. With 7 bases removed from V and 4 bases from J, the gap between germline ends came to 16 bases. CDR1 and CDR2 (germline): SNHLY, FYNNEI. CDR3 sequence (DNA): TGTGCCAGCACCATGACCTCGCCGAGCACTGAAGCTTTCTTT. Translating it yields CASTMTSPSTEAFF.

A single count supports this clone. The chain uses TRBV2 and TRBJ1-1, with D perhaps TRBD1 (6 bases). The V end was cut by 5 bases, the J end by 1 base, with 23 bases between. The CDR3 totals 18 residues. Germline V CDR1 and CDR2: SNHLY, FYNNEI. CDR3 sequence: CASSFTGMTGPRNTEAFF. In nucleotides, the CDR3 is TGTGCCAGCAGTTTTACAGGGATGACCGGACCCAGGAACACTGAAGCTTTCTTT.

This sequence joins TRBV6-5 and TRBJ2-1; unclear D gene. CDR3 size: 14 residues. Trimming cost V 8 bases and J 4 bases, with 15 bases left between them. CDR1 and CDR2 (germline): MNHEY, SVGAGI. In nucleotides, the CDR3 is TGTGCCAGCGACAATACGACGTGTTACAATGAGCAGTTCTTC. It codes for CASDNTTCYNEQFF.